Sequencing of this T cell receptor (beta chain) was carried out in a study of long-term antiretroviral therapy in people with HIV. The CDR3 extends over 16 amino acids. CDR1 is SGHVS and CDR2 is FQNEAQ in the germline V gene. Unmatched junction bases numbered 13, after V lost 5 bases and J lost 8 bases. immunoSEQ v3.0 was run at survey level. The repertoire was sequenced with immunoSEQ multiplex PCR; TCRdb's copy has only in-frame clones and lacks some. The table has some 45,000 clones, roughly 86% seen once. This chain uses TRBV7-8 with TRBJ1-3; 9 positions agree with TRBD1. The clonotype originates from a woman in her forties or fifties with HIV. The material was unsorted PBMCs, obtained 0.1 years before starting antiretroviral therapy. DNA for the CDR3: TGTGCCAGCAGCACGGGACAGGGACTTAGGGCGGACACCATATATTTT. The encoded protein is CASSTGQGLRADTIYF.